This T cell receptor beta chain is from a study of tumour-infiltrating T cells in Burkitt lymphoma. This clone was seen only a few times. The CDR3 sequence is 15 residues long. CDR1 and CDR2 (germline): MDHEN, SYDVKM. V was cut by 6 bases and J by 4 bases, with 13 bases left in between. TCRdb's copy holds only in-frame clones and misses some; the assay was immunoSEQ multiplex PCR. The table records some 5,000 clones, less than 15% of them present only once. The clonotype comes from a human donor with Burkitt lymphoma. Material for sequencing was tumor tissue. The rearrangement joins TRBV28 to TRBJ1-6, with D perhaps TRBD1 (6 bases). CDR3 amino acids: CASSGGRAYNSPLHF. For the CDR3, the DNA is TGTGCCAGCAGCGGGGGGCGAGCGTATAATTCACCCCTCCACTTT.